This T cell receptor (beta chain) derives from a study of EBV T-cell therapy then PD-1 blockade in nasopharyngeal carcinoma (dated by TCRdb to the early 2020s). The label giving this sample's treatment or condition can be read as: AdE1-LMPpoly-expanded autologous EBV-specific T-cell therapy followed by anti-PD-1 nivolumab. CDR1 and CDR2 are read off the germline V gene as MDHEN and SYDVKM. V is pared back by 3 bases and J by 8 bases, with 16 bases lying between the germline termini. The CDR3, from cysteine to phenylalanine, totals 15 residues. Of the read, only the CDR3 DNA is kept; its 45 bases are in frame from base 1. About this clone itself: What this receptor recognizes is not known. Qualities for individual bases were not recorded, and no much larger clone is one base off.

Genomic DNA was extracted from sorted cells using the Qiagen DNeasy Kit. The immunoSEQ platform was used for deep sequencing of the TCR beta chain. The study's own analysis went as follows. The immunoSEQ Analyzer software was used to analyze the repertoire data. Entries here come from immuneACCESS through TCRdb and include only in-frame sequences with V and J called. Some clones fail to appear in such tables; in the studies checked, an unresolved V gene covers under half of the shortfall, and the cause of the remainder is unknown. That table furnishes V, J and clone size, whereas the DNA furnished D and trimming. The sample data list roughly 22,000 clones, and about four fifths of these were observed just once. The ten largest clones take up 24% of the sample.

The chain is assembled from TRBV28 and TRBJ2-2; the D region possibly corresponds to TRBD2 (5 bases align). The TCR was taken from a man in his forties or fifties with nasopharyngeal carcinoma. The material was CD8+ T cells from blood, obtained at day -245 from a patient whose treatment included autologous EBV-specific T cells and nivolumab. The nucleotide sequence is TGTGCCAGCAGTTTTGAGGGAATGTTTTTTGGGGAGCTGTTTTTT. This encodes CASSFEGMFFGELFF.